A selection of T cell receptor beta chains follows, all from one sample in a study of T cells in Graves' hyperthyroidism and ophthalmopathy. TCRdb fed the multiplex PCR reads into MiXCR, producing one record per CDR3 protein. The sample has hundreds of thousands of distinct CDR3 sequences, approximately 14% seen once. The source material was blood. The receptors originated from a man in his late teens or twenties with Graves' ophthalmopathy. Both conserved end residues are part of each CDR3. The D gene is left open where the match is weak. Clone size appears in some rows only: once, few, many, or a class for an expanded clone.

V gene,D gene,CDR3 length,clone size,J gene,CDR3 DNA,CDR3 protein
TRBV7-9,.,17,many,TRBJ2-2,TGTGCCAGCAGCCTGTCCGCAGGGGCGGTCGACACCGGGGAGCTGTTTTTT,CASSLSAGAVDTGELFF
TRBV12-3/TRBV12-4,.,12,many,TRBJ2-5,TGTGCCAGCAGGGACGGGGAAGAGACCCAGTACTTC,CASRDGEETQYF
TRBV28,.,14,.,TRBJ2-3,TGTGCCAGCAGTGAGAGGGGTGTTGCGGGGAAAGAGTATTTT,CASSERGVAGKEYF
TRBV12-3/TRBV12-4,.,15,many,TRBJ2-1,TGTGCCAGCAGTTTCGTCTCCCCCTGGTACAATGAGCAGTTCTTC,CASSFVSPWYNEQFF
TRBV3-1,.,14,.,TRBJ1-1,TGTGCCAGCAGCGAAGGGGACGGGAGGACTGAAGCTTTCTTC,CASSEGDGRTEAFF
TRBV15,.,15,.,TRBJ2-7,TGTGCCACCAGCAGAGGGACGAGTCAAACCTACGAGCAGTACTTC,CATSRGTSQTYEQYF
TRBV24-1,.,11,many,TRBJ2-7,TGTGCCACCAGTGAAGGCTACGAGCAGTACTTC,CATSEGYEQYF
TRBV27,.,14,many,TRBJ2-3,TGTGCCAGCAGTTCCCAGGTAGTCACAGATACGCAGTATTTT,CASSSQVVTDTQYF
TRBV7-9,.,14,few,TRBJ1-6,TGTGCCAGCAGCAAAAGCTCCTATAATTCACCCCTCCACTTT,CASSKSSYNSPLHF
TRBV12-3/TRBV12-4,TRBD1,13,many,TRBJ2-2,TGTGCCAGCAGTTCCACAGGGGTCGGGGAGCTGTTTTTT,CASSSTGVGELFF
TRBV3-1,.,14,few,TRBJ1-2,TGTGCCAGCAGCCCGGGGGGGATATGGTATGGCTACACCTTC,CASSPGGIWYGYTF
TRBV25-1,.,13,.,TRBJ1-5,TGTGCCAGCAGTGAATTTACGGGTCAGCCCCAGCATTTT,CASSEFTGQPQHF
TRBV18,.,15,many,TRBJ1-5,TGTGCCAGCTCACCATTACGGGGGCGGAATCAGCCCCAGCATTTT,CASSPLRGRNQPQHF
TRBV12-3/TRBV12-4,.,15,few,TRBJ2-2,TGTGCCAGCAGTTGGACTGACGCGAACACCGGGGAGCTGTTTTTT,CASSWTDANTGELFF
TRBV20-1,.,14,many,TRBJ2-2,TGCAGTGCTGCGCCCCCGACCGCTCGTAGGGAGCTGTTTTTT,CSAAPPTARRELFF
TRBV5-4,.,14,many,TRBJ2-7,TGTGCCAGCAGCAGAGAAACAGGGTACGGCGAGCAGTACTTC,CASSRETGYGEQYF
TRBV7-2,TRBD1,15,many,TRBJ1-2,TGTGCCAGCAGCTCGAGGACAGGGGGCAGCTATGGCTACACCTTC,CASSSRTGGSYGYTF
TRBV19,TRBD1,13,.,TRBJ2-1,TGTGCCAGTAGTACGGACAGGAACAATGAGCAGTTCTTC,CASSTDRNNEQFF
TRBV24-1,TRBD1,16,few,TRBJ1-5,TGTGCCACCAGTGAAGGATGGCGTCAGGGGGCTGAGCCCCAGCATTTT,CATSEGWRQGAEPQHF
TRBV10-3,.,15,many,TRBJ2-1,TGTGCCATCAGCAAGTCCCTGGACGTATTCAATGAGCAGTTCTTC,CAISKSLDVFNEQFF
TRBV12-3/TRBV12-4,.,15,.,TRBJ2-7,TGTGCCAGCAGTTCCCCGGGACGCAGCTCCTACGAGCAGTACTTC,CASSSPGRSSYEQYF
TRBV12-3/TRBV12-4,TRBD1,13,.,TRBJ2-7,TGTGCCAGCAGTTCTTCCCTTGGACAGGGGCAGTACTTC,CASSSSLGQGQYF